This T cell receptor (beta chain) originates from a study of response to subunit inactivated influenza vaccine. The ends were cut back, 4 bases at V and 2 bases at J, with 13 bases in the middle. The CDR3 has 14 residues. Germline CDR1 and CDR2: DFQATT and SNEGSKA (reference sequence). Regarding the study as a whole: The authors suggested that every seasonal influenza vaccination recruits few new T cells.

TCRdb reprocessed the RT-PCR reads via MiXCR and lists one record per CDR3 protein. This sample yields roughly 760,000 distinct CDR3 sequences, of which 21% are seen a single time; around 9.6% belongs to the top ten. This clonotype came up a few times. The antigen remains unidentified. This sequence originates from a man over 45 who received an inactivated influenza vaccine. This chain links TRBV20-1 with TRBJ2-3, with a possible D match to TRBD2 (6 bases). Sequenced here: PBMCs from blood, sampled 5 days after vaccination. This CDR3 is CSATRASATDTQYF. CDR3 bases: TGCAGTGCTACCCGAGCTAGCGCCACAGATACGCAGTATTTT.